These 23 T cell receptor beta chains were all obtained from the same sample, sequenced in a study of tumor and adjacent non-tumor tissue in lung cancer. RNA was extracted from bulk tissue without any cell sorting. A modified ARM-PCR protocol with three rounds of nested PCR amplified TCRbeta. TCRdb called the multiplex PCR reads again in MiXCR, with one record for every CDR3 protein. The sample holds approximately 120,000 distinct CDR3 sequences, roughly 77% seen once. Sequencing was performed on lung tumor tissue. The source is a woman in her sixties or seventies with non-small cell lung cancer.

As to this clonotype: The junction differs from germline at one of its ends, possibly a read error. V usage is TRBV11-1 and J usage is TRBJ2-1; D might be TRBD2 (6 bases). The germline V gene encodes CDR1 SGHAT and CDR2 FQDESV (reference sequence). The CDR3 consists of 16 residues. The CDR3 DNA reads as TGTACCAGCAGCCCACCATTAGCAGGAGGGTTCAATGAGCAGTTCTTC. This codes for CTSSPPLAGGFNEQFF.

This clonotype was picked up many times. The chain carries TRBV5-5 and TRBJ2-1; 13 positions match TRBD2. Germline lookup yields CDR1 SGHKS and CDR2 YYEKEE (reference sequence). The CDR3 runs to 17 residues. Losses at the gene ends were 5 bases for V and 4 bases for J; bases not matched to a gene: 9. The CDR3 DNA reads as TGTGCCAGCAGTACGGGACTAGCGGGGACCCTTTACAATGAGCAGTTCTTC. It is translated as CASSTGLAGTLYNEQFF.

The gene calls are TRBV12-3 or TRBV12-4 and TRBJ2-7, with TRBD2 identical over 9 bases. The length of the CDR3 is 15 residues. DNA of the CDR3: TGTGTTAGCAGATCTATTGAGGGACTAGCTTACGAGCAGTACTTC. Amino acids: CVSRSIEGLAYEQYF.

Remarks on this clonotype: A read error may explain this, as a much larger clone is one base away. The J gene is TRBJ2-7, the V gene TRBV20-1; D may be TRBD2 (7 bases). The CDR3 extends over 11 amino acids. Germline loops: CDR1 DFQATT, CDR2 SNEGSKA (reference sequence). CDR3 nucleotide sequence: TGCAGTTCTAGGGGGGGGTTTAAGCAGTACTTC. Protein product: CSSRGGFKQYF.

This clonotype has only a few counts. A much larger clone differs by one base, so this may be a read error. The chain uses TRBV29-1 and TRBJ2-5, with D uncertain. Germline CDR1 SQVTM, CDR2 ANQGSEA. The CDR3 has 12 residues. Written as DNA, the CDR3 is TGCAGCGTTGCTGAGGCTTGGGTGACCAAGTACTTC. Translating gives CSVAEAWVTKYF. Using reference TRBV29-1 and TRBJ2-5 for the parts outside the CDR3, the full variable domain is SAVISQKPSRDICQRGTSLTIQCQVDSQVTMMFWYRQQPGQSLTLIATANQGSEATYESGFVIDKFPISRPNLTFSTLTVSNMSPEDSSIYLCSVAEAWVTKYFGPGTRLLVL.

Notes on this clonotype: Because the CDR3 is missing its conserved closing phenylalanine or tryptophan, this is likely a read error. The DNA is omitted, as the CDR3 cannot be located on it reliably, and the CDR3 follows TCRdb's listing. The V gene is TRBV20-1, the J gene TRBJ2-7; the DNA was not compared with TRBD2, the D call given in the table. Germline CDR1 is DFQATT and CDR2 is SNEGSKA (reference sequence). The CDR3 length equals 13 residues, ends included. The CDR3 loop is CSARESGTYDQNY.

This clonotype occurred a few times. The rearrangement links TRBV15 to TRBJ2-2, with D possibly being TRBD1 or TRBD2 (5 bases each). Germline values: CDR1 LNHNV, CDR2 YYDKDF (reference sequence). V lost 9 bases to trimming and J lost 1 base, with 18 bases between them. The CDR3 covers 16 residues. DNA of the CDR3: TGTGCCACGAGCCTCAGAGGGACGGTGAACACCGGGGAGCTGTTTTTT. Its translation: CATSLRGTVNTGELFF. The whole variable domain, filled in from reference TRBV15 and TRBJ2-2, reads DAMVIQNPRYQVTQFGKPVTLSCSQTLNHNVMYWYQQKSSQAPKLLFHYYDKDFNNEADTPDNFQSRRPNTSFCFLDIRSPGLGDTAMYLCATSLRGTVNTGELFFGEGSRLTVL.

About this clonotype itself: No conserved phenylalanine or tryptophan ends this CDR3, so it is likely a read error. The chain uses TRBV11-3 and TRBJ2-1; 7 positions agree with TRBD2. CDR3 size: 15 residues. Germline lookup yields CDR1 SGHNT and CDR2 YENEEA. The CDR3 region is CVSGRGGGQGNEQFL. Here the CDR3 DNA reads TGTGTCAGCGGCCGGGGCGGGGGTCAAGGCAATGAGCAGTTCTTA.

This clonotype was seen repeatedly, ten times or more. The CDR3 loop reads CASRDNRDRGDTQYF. CDR3 in DNA: TGTGCCAGCAGGGACAACCGGGACAGGGGAGATACGCAGTATTTT. The V and J genes are TRBV6-1 and TRBJ2-3, with 10 nucleotides matching TRBD1. Germline CDR1 MNHNS, CDR2 SASEGT. The CDR3 is 15 residues long. J was trimmed by 5 bases and V by 6 bases; bases with no gene match: 8.

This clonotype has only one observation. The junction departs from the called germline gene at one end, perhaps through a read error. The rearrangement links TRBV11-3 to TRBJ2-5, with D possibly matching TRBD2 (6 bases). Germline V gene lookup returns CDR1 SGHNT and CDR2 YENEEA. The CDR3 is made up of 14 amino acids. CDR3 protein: CASGLGGGGKTQYF. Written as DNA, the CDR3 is TGTGCCAGCGGCTTGGGTGGAGGAGGGAAGACCCAGTACTTC.

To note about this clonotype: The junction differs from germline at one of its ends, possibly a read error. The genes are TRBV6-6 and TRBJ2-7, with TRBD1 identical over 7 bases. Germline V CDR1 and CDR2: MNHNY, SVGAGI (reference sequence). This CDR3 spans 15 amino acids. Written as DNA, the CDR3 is TGTGCCTGCAGTTTCAACACTGGGACAGCGTACGAGCAGTACTTC. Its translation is CACSFNTGTAYEQYF.

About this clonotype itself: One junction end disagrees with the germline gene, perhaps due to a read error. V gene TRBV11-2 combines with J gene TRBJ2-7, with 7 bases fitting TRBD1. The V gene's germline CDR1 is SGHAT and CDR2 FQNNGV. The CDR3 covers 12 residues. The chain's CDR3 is CATSMTGCGHYF. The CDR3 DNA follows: TGTGCCACCAGCATGACAGGGTGCGGGCATTACTTC.

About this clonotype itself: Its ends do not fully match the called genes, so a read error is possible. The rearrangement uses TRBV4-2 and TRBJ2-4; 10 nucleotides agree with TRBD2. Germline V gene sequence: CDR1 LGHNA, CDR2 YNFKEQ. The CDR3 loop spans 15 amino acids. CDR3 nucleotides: TGTGCCAGCAGCCATGAGGTACTAGCGGGAAACATTCAGTCCTTC. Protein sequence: CASSHEVLAGNIQSF.

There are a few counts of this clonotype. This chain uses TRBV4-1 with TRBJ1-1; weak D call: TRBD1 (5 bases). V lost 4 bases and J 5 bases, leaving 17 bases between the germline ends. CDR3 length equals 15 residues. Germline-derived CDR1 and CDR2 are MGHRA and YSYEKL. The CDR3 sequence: CASSPSVRGVTEAFF. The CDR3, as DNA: TGCGCCAGCAGCCCGTCGGTTAGGGGAGTTACTGAAGCTTTCTTT.

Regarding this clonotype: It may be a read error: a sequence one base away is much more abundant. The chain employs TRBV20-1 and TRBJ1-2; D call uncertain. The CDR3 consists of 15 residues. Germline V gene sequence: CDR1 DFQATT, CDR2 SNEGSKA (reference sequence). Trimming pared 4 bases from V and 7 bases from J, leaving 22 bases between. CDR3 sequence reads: CSAIPATQVLRGYTF. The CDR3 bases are TGCAGTGCTATCCCTGCCACCCAGGTATTGCGTGGCTACACCTTC.

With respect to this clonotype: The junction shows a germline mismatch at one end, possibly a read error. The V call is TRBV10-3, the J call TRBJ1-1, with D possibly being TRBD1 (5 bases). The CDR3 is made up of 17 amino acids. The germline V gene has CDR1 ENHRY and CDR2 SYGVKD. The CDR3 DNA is TGTGCCATCAATGAGGCTAGGGGTGAAGGACGGAACACTGAAGCTTTCTTT. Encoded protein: CAINEARGEGRNTEAFF.

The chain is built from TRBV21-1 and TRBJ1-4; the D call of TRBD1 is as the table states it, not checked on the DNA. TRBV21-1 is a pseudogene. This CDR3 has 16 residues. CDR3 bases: TGTGCCAGCAGCAAAGCGGCACAGGGGGAGAATGAAAAACTGTTTTTT. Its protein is CASSKAAQGENEKLFF.

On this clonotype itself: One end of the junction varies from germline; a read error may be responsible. The CDR3 spells CASGLDLGTGNSPLHF. For the CDR3, the DNA is TGCGCCAGCGGCTTGGATCTAGGGACAGGGAATTCACCCCTCCACTTT. The chain has TRBV5-1 and TRBJ1-6, with 9 bases that match TRBD1. This CDR3 spans 16 amino acids. CDR1 is SGHRS, CDR2 YFSETQ, per germline.

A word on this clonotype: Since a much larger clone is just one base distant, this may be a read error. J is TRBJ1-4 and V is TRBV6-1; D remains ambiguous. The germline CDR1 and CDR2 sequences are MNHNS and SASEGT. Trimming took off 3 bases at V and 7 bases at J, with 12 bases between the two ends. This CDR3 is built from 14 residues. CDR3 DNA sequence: TGTGCCAGCAGTGAGTTAATTTCAAGTGAAAAACTGTTTTTT. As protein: CASSELISSEKLFF.

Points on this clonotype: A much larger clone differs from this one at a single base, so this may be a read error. The CDR3 DNA is TGCAGTGCTTATTCAGGGACCAGCATTGAGCAGTTCTTC. It yields the protein CSAYSGTSIEQFF. This chain uses TRBV20-1 with TRBJ2-1; D possibly matches TRBD1 or TRBD2 (5 bases each). Germline V CDR1 and CDR2: DFQATT, SNEGSKA (reference sequence). The CDR3 loop spans 13 amino acids. The V and J ends lost 5 bases and 9 bases respectively, with 17 bases between them.

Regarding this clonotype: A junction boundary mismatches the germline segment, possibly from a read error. As DNA, the CDR3 is TGCGCCAGCAGCTTAGATCCGGTAACAGATACGCAGTATTTT. Translated: CASSLDPVTDTQYF. J is TRBJ2-3 and V is TRBV11-2; D is unresolved. The CDR3 has 14 residues. Germline CDR1 is SGHAT and CDR2 is FQNNGV.

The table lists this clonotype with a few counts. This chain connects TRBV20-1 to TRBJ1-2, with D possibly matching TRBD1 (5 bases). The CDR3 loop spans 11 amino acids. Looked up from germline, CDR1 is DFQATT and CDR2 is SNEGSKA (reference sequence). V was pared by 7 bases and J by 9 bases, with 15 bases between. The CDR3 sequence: CSVSQGNSYTF. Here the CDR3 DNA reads TGCAGTGTTAGTCAGGGTAACAGCTACACCTTC.

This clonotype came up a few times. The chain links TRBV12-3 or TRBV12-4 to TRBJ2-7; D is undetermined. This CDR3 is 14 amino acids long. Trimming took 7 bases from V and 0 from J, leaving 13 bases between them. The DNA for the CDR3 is TGTGCCAGCAATTTTGCACAGAACTCCTACGAGCAGTACTTC. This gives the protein CASNFAQNSYEQYF.